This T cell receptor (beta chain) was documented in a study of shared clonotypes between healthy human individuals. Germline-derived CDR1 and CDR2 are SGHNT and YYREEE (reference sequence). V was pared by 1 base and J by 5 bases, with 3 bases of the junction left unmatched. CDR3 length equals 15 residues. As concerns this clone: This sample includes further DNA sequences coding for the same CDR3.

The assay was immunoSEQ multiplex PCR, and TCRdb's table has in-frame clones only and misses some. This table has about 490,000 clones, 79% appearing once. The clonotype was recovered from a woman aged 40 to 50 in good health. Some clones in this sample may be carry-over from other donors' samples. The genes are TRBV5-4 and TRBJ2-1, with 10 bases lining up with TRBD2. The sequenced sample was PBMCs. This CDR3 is CASSLLLAGNNEQFF. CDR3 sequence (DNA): TGTGCCAGCAGCTTGTTACTAGCGGGGAACAATGAGCAGTTCTTC.